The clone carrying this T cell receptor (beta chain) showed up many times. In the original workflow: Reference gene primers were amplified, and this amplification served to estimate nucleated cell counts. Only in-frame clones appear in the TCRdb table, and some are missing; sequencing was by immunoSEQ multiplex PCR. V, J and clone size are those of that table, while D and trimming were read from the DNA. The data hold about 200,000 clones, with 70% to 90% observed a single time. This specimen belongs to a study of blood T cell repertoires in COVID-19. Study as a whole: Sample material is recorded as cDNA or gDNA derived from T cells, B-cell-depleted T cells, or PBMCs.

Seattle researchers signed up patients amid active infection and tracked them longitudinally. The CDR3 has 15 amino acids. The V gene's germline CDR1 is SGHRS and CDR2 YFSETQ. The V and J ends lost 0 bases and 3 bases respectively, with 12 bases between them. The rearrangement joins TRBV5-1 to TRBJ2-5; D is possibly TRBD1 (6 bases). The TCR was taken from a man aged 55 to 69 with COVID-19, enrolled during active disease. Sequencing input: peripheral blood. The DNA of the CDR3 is TGCGCCAGCAGCTTGGACGGGACACAGAAAGAGACCCAGTACTTC. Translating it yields CASSLDGTQKETQYF.